This T cell receptor (beta chain) was sequenced in a study of human T cells and chemical hapten exposure. Study-level background: Upper-back patch tests with 0.01% DPC were read at 6 days.

In the original workflow: Sample TCR counts, which ranged from about 20,000 to 700,000, had a median of approximately 100,000. TCRdb reprocessed the RACE reads via MiXCR and lists one record per CDR3 protein. The authors' filters were not applied to this entry. In the table there are around 260,000 distinct CDR3 sequences, about 8.1% of which are singletons. Study observations and caveats: Donors were affected by alopecia, so their immune reaction might vary from that of healthy individuals.

CDR1 is MDHEN, CDR2 SYDVKM, per germline. V shed 8 bases and J 2 bases; nucleotides not matched to a gene: 7. This CDR3 has 15 amino acids. Comment on this clonotype: Its specificity is unknown.

The sample's time point: pre-sensitization, week 0. Treatment noted: therapeutic diphenylcyclopropenone sensitization with weekly scalp DPC. Blood draws preceded each patch test application. The input for sequencing was whole blood, taken in connection with sensitization to the hapten diphenylcyclopropenone (DPC). This TCR derives from a woman aged 40-49 years with alopecia areata. Some clones in this sample may be carry-over from other donors' samples. V is TRBV28 and J is TRBJ2-3, with 10 bases matching TRBD2. The CDR3 here is CASSRTSGHTDTQYF. The DNA of the CDR3 is TGTGCCAGCTCCCGGACTAGCGGACACACAGATACGCAGTATTTT. Complete variable domain (other parts from reference TRBV28 and TRBJ2-3): DVKVTQSSRYLVKRTGEKVFLECVQDMDHENMFWYRQDPGLGLRLIYFSYDVKMKEKGDIPEGYSVSREKKERFSLILESASTNQTSMYLCASSRTSGHTDTQYFGPGTRLTVL.